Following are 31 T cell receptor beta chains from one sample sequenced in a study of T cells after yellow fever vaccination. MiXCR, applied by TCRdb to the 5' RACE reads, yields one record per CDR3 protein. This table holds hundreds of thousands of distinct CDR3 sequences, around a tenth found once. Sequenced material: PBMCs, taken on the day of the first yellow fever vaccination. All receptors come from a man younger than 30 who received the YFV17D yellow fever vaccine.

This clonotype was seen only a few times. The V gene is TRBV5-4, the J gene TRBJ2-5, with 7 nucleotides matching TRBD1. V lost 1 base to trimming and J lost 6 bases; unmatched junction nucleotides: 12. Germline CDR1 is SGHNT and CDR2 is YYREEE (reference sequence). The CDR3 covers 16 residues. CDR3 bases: TGTGCCAGCAGCTTGCCTGGACAGGACCCCTCGAAGACCCAGTACTTC. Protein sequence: CASSLPGQDPSKTQYF. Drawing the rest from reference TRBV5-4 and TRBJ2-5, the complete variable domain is ETGVTQSPTHLIKTRGQQVTLRCSSQSGHNTVSWYQQALGQGPQFIFQYYREEENGRGNFPPRFSGLQFPNYSSELNVNALELDDSALYLCASSLPGQDPSKTQYFGPGTRLLVL.

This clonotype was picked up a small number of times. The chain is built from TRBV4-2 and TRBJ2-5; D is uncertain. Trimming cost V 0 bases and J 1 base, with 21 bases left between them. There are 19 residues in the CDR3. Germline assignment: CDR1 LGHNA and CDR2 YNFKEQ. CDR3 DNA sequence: TGTGCCAGCAGCCAAGATCAAATTTTAAATGACGGTGTCCAAGAGACCCAGTACTTC. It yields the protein CASSQDQILNDGVQETQYF.

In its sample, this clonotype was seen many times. CDR3 coding DNA: TGTGCCAGCAGCGTACAAAGCGGGGGCCAAGAGACCCAGTACTTC. Translated: CASSVQSGGQETQYF. The chain has TRBV9 and TRBJ2-5; 8 bases match TRBD2. The length of the CDR3 is 15 residues. Germline V gives CDR1 SGDLS, CDR2 YYNGEE. V was clipped by 1 base and J by 1 base; unmatched bases: 3.

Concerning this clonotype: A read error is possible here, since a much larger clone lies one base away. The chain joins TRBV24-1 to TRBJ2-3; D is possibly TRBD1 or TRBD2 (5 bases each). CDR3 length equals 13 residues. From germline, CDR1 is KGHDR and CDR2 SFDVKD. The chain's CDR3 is CATSETGTDMQYF. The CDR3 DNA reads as TGTGCCACCAGTGAGACCGGGACGGATATGCAGTATTTT.

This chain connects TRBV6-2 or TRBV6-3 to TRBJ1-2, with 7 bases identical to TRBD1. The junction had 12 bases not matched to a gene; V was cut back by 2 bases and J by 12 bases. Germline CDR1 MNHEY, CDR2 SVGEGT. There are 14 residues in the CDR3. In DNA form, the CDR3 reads TGTGCCAGCAGTTACACCGGGACAGCGGGCCAACACACCTTC. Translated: CASSYTGTAGQHTF.

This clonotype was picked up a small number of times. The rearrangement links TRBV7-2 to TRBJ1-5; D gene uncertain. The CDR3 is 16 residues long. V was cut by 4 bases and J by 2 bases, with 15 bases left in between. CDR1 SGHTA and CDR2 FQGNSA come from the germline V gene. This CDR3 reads CASSSSSVAGNQPQHF. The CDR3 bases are TGTGCCAGCAGCTCCAGTAGTGTAGCGGGCAATCAGCCCCAGCATTTT.

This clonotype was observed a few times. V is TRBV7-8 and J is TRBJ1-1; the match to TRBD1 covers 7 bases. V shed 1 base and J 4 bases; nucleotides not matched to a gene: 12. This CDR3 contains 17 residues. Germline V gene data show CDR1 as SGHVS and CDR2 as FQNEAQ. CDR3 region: CASSLVVGQVGGTEAFF. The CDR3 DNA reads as TGTGCCAGCAGCTTAGTAGTAGGACAGGTCGGTGGCACTGAAGCTTTCTTT.

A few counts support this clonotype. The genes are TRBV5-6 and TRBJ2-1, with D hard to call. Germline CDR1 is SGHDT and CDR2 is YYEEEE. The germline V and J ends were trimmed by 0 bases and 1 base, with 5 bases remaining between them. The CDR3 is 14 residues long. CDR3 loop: CASSLGKSYNEQFF. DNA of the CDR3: TGTGCCAGCAGCTTGGGGAAGTCCTACAATGAGCAGTTCTTC.

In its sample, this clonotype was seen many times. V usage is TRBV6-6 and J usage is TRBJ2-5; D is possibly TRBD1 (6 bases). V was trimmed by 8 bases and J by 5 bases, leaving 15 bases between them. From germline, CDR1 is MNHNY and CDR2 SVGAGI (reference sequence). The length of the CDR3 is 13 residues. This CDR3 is CASSSQGRETQYF. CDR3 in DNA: TGTGCCAGCTCATCTCAGGGGCGGGAGACCCAGTACTTC.

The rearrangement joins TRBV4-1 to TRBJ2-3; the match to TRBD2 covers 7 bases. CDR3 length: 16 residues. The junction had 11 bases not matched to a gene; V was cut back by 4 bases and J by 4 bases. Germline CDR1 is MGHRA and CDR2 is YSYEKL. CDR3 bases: TGCGCCAGCAGCCCCTCTCGGACGGGAGGAGCAGATACGCAGTATTTT. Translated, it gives CASSPSRTGGADTQYF.

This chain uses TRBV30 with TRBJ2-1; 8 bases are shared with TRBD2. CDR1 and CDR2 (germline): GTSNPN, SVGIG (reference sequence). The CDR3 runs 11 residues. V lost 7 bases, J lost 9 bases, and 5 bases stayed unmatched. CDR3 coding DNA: TGTGCCTTTCGGGGGGGCCCTGAGCAGTTCTTC. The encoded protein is CAFRGGPEQFF.

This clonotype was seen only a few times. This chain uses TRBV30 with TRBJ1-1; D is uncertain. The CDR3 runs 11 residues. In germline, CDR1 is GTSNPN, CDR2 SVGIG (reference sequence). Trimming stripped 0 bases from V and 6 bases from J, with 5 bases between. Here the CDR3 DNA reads TGTGCCTGGAGTGTACGGGCTGAAGCTTTCTTT. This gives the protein CAWSVRAEAFF. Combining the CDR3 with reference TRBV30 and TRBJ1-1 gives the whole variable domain SQTIHQWPATLVQPVGSPLSLECTVEGTSNPNLYWYRQAAGRGLQLLFYSVGIGQISSEVPQNLSASRPQDRQFILSSKKLLLSDSGFYLCAWSVRAEAFFGQGTRLTVV.

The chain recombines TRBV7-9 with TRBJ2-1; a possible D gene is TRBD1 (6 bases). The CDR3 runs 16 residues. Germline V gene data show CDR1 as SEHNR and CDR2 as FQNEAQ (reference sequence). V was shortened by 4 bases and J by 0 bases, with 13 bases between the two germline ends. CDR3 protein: CASSSDRGSSYNEQFF. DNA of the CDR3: TGTGCCAGCAGCTCGGATAGGGGGAGCTCCTACAATGAGCAGTTCTTC.

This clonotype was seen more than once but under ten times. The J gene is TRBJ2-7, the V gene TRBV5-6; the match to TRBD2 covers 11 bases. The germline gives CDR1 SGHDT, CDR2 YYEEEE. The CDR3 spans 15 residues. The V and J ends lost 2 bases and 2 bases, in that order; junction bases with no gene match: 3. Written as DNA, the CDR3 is TGTGCCAGCAGCTTCTTAGCGGGGGGGACCTACGAGCAGTACGTC. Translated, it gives CASSFLAGGTYEQYV.

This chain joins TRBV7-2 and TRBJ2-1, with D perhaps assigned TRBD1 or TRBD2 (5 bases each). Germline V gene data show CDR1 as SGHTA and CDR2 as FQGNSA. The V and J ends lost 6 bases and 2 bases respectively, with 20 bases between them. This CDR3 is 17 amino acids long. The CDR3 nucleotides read TGTGCCAGCAGGACAGCCCGTGGGGAGAAGACCTACAATGAGCAGTTCTTC. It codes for CASRTARGEKTYNEQFF.

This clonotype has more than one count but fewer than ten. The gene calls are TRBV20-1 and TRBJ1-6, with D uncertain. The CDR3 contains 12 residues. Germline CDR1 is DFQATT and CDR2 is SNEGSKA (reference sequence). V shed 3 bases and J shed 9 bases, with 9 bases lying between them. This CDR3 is CSARAEGSPLHF. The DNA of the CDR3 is TGCAGTGCTAGGGCCGAGGGTTCACCCCTCCACTTT.

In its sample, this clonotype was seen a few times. This CDR3 is CASSQTSGGTYTGELFF. In DNA, the CDR3 is TGTGCCAGCAGTCAGACTAGCGGGGGGACCTACACCGGGGAGCTGTTTTTT. This sequence joins TRBV9 and TRBJ2-2; 13 nucleotides align to TRBD2. The CDR3 spans 17 residues. The germline V gene has CDR1 SGDLS and CDR2 YYNGEE. V was clipped by 5 bases and J by 3 bases; unmatched bases: 7.

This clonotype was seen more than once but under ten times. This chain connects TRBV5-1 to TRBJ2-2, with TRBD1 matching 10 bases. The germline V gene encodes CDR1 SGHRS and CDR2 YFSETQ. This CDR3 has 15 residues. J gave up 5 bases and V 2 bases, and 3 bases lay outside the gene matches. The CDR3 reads CASSFRQGATGELFF. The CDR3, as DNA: TGCGCCAGCAGCTTCCGACAGGGGGCGACCGGGGAGCTGTTTTTT.

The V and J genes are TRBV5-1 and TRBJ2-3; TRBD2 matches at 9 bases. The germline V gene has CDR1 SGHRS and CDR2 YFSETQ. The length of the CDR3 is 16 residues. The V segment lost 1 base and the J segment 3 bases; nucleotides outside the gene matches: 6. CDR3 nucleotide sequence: TGCGCCAGCAGCTTGCAGACTAGCGGAGGGACAGATACGCAGTATTTT. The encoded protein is CASSLQTSGGTDTQYF.

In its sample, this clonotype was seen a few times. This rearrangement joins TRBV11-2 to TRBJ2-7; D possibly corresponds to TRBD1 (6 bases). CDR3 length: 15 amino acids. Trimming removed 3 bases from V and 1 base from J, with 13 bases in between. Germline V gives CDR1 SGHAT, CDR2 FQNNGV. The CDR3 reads CASSFWAGESYEQYF. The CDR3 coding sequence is TGTGCCAGCAGCTTTTGGGCAGGGGAATCCTACGAGCAGTACTTC.

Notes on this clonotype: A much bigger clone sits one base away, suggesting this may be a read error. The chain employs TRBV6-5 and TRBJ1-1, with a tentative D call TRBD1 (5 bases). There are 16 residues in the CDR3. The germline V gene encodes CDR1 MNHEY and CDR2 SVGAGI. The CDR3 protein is CTSSYSFWGSNTEAFF. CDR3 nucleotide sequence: TGTACCAGCAGTTACTCGTTCTGGGGCTCTAACACTGAAGCTTTCTTT.

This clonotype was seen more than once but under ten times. Here the CDR3 DNA reads TGTGCCAGCAGCTTAAGCAACAGGGTGGGCTACACCTTC. It is translated as CASSLSNRVGYTF. The V gene is TRBV7-9, the J gene TRBJ1-2; D is possibly TRBD1 (6 bases). Between the trimmed V and J ends, which lost 2 bases and 8 bases, there was a span of 12 bases. CDR3 size: 13 residues. CDR1 and CDR2 from the germline V gene are SEHNR and FQNEAQ (reference sequence).

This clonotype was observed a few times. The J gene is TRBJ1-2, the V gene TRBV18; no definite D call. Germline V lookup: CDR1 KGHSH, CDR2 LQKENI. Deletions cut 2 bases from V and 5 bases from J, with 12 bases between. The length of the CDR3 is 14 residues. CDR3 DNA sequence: TGTGCCAGCTCACCATCATCTAAAGCGTATGGCTACACCTTC. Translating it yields CASSPSSKAYGYTF.

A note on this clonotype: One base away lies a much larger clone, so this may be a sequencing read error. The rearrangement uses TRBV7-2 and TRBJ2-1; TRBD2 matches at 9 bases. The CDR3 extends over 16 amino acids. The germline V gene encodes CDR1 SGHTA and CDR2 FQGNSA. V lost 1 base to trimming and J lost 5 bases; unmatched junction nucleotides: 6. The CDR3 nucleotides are TGTGCCAGCAGCTTAGGGAGCGGGGGGCCTCACAATGAGCAGTTCTTC. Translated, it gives CASSLGSGGPHNEQFF.

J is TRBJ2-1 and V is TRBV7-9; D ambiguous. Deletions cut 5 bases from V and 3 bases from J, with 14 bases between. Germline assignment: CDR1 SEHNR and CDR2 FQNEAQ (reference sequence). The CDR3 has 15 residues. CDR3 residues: CASSQTARNYNEQFF. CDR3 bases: TGTGCCAGCAGCCAAACGGCCAGAAACTACAATGAGCAGTTCTTC.

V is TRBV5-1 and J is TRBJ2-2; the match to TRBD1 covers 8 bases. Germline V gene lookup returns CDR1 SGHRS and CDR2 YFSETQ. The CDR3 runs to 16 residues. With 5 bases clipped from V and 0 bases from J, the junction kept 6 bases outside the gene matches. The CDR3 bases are TGCGCCAGCAGGCCCAGGGGGCCCACGAACACCGGGGAGCTGTTTTTT. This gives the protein CASRPRGPTNTGELFF.

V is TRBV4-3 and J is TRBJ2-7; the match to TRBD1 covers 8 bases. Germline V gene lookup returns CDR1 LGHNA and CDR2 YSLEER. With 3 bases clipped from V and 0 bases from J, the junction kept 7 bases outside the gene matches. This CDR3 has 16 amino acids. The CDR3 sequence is CASSQVGQESSYEQYV. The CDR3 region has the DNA TGCGCCAGCAGCCAGGTGGGACAGGAGAGCTCCTACGAGCAGTACGTC.

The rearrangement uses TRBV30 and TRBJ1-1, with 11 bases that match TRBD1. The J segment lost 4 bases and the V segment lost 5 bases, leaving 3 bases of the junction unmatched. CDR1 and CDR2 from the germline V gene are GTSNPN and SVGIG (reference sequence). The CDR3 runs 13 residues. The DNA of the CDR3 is TGTGCCTGGCCCGGGACAGGGGGCACTGAAGCTTTCTTT. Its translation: CAWPGTGGTEAFF.

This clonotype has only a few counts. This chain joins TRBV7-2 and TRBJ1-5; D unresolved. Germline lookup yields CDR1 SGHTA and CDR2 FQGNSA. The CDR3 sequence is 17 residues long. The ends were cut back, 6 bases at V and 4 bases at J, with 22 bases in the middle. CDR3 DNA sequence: TGTGCCAGCAGTCCTTGGCGCGATTTGGGGAGGAATCAGCCCCAGCATTTT. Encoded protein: CASSPWRDLGRNQPQHF.

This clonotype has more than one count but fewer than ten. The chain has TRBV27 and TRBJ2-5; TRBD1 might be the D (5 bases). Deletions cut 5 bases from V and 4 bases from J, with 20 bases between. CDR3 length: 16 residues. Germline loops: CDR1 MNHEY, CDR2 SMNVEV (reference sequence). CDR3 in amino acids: CASSPAPTEYRETQYF. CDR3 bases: TGTGCCAGCAGTCCCGCACCGACAGAGTACCGAGAGACCCAGTACTTC.

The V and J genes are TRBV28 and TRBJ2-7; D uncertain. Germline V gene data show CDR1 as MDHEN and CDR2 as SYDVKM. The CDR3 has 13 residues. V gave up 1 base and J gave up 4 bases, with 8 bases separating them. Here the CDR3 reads CASSLSLGYEQYF. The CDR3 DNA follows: TGTGCCAGCAGTTTATCGTTGGGGTACGAGCAGTACTTC.